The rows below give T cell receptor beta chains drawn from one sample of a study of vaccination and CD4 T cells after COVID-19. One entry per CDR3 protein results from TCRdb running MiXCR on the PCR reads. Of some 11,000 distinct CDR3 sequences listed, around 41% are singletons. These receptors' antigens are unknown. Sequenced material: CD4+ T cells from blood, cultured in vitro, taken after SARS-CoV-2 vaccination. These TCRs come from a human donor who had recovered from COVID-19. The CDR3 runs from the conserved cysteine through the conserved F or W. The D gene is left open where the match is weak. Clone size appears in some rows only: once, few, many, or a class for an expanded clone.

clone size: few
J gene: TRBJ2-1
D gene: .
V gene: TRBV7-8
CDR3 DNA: TGTGCCAGCAGCCCAGGAGGGGCCAATGAGCAGTTCTTC
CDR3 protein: CASSPGGANEQFF

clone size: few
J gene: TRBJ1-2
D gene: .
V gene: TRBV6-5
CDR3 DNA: TGTGCCAGCAGTTACTCGAATGAGAAAGGCTACACCTTC
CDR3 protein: CASSYSNEKGYTF

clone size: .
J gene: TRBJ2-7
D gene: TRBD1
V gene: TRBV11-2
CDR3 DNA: TGTGCCGGCAGCCGGGACAGGGGCTCCTACGAGCAGTACTTC
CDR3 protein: CAGSRDRGSYEQYF

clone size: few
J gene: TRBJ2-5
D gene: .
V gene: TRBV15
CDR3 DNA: TGTGCCACCAGCAGAGGAGGACGATCGGGACAAGAGACCCAGTACTTC
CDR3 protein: CATSRGGRSGQETQYF

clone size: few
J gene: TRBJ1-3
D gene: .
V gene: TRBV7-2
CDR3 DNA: TGTGCCAGCAGCTTAGGGCCAGGCGCAGGAAACACCATATATTTT
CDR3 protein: CASSLGPGAGNTIYF

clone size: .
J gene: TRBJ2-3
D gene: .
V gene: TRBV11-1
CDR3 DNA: TGTGCCAGCAGCCCGCGACGGCAGGATCCCCAGTATTTT
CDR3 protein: CASSPRRQDPQYF

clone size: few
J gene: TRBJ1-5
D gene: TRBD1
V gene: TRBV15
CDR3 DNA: TGTGCCACCAGCAGAATAACAGGGGGCTATAGCAATCAGCCCCAGCATTTT
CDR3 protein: CATSRITGGYSNQPQHF

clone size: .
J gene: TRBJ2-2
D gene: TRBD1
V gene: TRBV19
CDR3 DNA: TGTGCCAGTACCAGGACAGGGTCGAACACCGGGGAGCTGTTTTTT
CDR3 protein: CASTRTGSNTGELFF

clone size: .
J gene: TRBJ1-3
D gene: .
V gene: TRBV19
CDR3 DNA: TGTGCCAGTAGTTTCGATGGCAGGATCTCTGGAAACACCATATATTTT
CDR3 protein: CASSFDGRISGNTIYF

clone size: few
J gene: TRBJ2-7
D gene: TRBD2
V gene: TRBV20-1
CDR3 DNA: TGCAGTGCTAGTGCTAGCGGGAGTCTCACCTACGAGCAGTACTTC
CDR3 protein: CSASASGSLTYEQYF

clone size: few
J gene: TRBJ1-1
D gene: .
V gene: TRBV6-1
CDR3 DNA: TGTGCCAGCAGTGAGCGCACGAACACTGAAGCTTTCTTT
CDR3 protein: CASSERTNTEAFF

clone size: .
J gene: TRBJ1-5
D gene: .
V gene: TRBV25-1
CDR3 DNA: TGTGCCAGCAGTGACCGGGGGGCGCCTTCTCAGCCCCAGCATTTT
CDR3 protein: CASSDRGAPSQPQHF

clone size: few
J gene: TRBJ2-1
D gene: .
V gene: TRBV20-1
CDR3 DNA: TGCAGTGCCTCCTACAATGAGCAGTTCTTC
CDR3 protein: CSASYNEQFF

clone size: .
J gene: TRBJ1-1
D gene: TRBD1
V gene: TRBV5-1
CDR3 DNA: TGCGCCAGCAGCTTGGACCCCACAGGGGCTGAAGCTTTCTTT
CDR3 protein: CASSLDPTGAEAFF

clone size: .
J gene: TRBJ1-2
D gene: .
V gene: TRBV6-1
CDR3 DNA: TGTGCCAGCAGATTCGACCCGGGACTGAACTATGGCTACACCTTC
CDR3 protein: CASRFDPGLNYGYTF

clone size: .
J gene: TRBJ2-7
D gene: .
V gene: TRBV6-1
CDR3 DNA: TGTGCCAGCAGTGAAGGTGGGGTGGAGTACTTC
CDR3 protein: CASSEGGVEYF

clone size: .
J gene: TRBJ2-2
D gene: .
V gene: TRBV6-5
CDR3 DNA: TGTGCCAGCAGTTACAAGGTGTCCTGGGAGCTGTTTTTT
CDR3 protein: CASSYKVSWELFF

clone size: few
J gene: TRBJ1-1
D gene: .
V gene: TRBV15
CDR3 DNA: TGTGCCACCAGCAGAGATAACCCTCTTCGGGAGGGGGACACTGAAGCTTTCTTT
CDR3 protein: CATSRDNPLREGDTEAFF

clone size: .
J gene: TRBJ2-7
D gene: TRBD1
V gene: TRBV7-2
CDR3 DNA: TGTGCCAGCAGCCTAAACCCCGGGACAGTCCTCTCCTACGAGCAGTACTTC
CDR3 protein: CASSLNPGTVLSYEQYF

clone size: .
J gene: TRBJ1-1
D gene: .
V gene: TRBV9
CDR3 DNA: TGTGCCAGCAGCGGTCAACCCGGGACAAGAGAAGCTTTCTTT
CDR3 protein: CASSGQPGTREAFF

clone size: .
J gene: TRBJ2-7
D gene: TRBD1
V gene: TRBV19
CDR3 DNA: TGTGCCAGTAGTCAGCGGACAGGGGGCTACGAGCAGTACTTC
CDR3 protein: CASSQRTGGYEQYF

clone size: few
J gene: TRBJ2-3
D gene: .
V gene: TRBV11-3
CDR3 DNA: TGTGCCAGCAGCTTAGGTCCCCGCCCCACAGATACGCAGTATTTT
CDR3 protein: CASSLGPRPTDTQYF

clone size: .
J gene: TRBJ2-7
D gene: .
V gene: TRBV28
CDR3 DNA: TGTGCCAGCAGTTTAGGGCGGGCGCCCTACGAGCAGTACTTC
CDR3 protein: CASSLGRAPYEQYF

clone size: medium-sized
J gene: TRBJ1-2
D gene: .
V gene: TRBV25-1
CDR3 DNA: TGTGCCAGCCTCCGCCGGCGGCAGAAATACTATGGCTACACCTTC
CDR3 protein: CASLRRRQKYYGYTF

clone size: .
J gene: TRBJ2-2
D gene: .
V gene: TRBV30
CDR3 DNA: TGTGCCCCCTCGTTAAGGAGACGTACGAACACCGGGGAGCTGTTTTTT
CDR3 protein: CAPSLRRRTNTGELFF

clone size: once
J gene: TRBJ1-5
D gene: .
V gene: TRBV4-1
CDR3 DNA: TGCGCCAGCAGCCAAAAGGGCACCGGGTCCTTAGATCAGCCCCAGCATTTT
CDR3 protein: CASSQKGTGSLDQPQHF

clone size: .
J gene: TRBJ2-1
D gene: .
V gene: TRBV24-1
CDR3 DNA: TGTGCCACCAGTATGAGGCGCGGGACCTACAATGAGCAGTTCTTC
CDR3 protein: CATSMRRGTYNEQFF

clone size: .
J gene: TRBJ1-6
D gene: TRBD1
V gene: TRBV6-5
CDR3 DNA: TGTGCCAGCAGTTCGCGGGACAGAACACCCCTCCACTTT
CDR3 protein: CASSSRDRTPLHF

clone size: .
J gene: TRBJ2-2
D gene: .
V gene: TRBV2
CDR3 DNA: TGTGCCAGCCGGGGCCGAGAGGCCGGGGAGCTGTTTTTT
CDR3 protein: CASRGREAGELFF

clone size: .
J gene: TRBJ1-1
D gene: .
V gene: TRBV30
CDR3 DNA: TGTGCCTGGAGGAGGAACACTGAAGCTTTCTTT
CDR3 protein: CAWRRNTEAFF

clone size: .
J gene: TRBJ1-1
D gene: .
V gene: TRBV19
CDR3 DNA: TGTGCCAGTAGTATGGGGAGGAGCACTGAAGCTTTCTTT
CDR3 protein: CASSMGRSTEAFF

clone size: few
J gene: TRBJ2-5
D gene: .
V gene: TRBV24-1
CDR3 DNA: TGTGCCACCAGTGATCCCCGGACGGGGGAGACCCAGTACTTC
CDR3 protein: CATSDPRTGETQYF

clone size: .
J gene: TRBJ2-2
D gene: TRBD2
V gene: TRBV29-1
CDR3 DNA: TGCAGCGTTGAAGGACTAGCGGGTCCCACCGGGGAGCTGTTTTTT
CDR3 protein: CSVEGLAGPTGELFF

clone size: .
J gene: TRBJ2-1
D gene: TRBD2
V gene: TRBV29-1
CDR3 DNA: TGCAGCGGCCGAGGGACTAGCGGGAGCAATGAGCAGTTCTTC
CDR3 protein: CSGRGTSGSNEQFF

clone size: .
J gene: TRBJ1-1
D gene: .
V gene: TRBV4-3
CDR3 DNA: TGCGCCAGCAGTCGCGGGAACACTGAAGCTTTCTTT
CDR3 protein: CASSRGNTEAFF

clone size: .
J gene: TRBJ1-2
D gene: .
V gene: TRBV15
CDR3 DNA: TGTGCCACCAGCAGAGATTTGGCGGGACATTCCCTGTATGGCTACACCTTC
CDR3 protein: CATSRDLAGHSLYGYTF

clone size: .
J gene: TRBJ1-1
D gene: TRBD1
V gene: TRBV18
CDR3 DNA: TGTGCCAGCCAACGACAGGGGAACACTGAAGCTTTCTTT
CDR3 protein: CASQRQGNTEAFF

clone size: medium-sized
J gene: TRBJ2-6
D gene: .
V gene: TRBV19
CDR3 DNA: TGTGCCAGTAAGGGGCAGGGTGTACTCGGGGCCAACGTCCTGACTTTC
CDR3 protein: CASKGQGVLGANVLTF

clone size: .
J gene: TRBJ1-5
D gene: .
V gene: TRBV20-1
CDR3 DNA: TGCAGTGCTAGAATAGCCGGGACAAACCCGGGGGATCAGCCCCAGCATTTT
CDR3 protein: CSARIAGTNPGDQPQHF

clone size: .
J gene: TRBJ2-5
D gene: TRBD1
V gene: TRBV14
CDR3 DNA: TGTGCCAGCAGCCAACACACAGGGGGAGAGACCCAGTACTTC
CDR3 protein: CASSQHTGGETQYF

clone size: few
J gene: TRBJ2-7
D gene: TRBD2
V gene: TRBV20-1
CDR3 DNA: TGCAGTGCTAGAGATCCTAGCGGAGGGGCCTACGAGCAGTACTTC
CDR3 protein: CSARDPSGGAYEQYF

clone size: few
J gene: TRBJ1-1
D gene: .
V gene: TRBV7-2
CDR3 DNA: TGTGCCAGCAGCTTAGGCCGACATCTGAACACTGAAGCTTTCTTT
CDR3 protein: CASSLGRHLNTEAFF

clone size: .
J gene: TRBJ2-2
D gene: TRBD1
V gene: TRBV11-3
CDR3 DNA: TGTGCCAGCAGCCGGACGACAGGGTCCGGGGAGCTGTTTTTT
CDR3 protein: CASSRTTGSGELFF

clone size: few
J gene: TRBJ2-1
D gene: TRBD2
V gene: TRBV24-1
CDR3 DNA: TGTGCCACCAGTGACCCCGAGTGGCGGGAGCACAATGAGCAGTTCTTC
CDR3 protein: CATSDPEWREHNEQFF

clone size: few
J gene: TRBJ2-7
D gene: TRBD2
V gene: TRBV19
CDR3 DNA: TGTGCCAGTAGTAATCCGGGGACTAGCGCCTACGAGCAGTACTTC
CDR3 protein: CASSNPGTSAYEQYF

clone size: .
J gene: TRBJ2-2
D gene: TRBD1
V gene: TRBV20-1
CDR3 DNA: TGCAGTGCCCATCCTCCGGGACAGGGGCCCAACACCGGGGAGCTGTTTTTT
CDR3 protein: CSAHPPGQGPNTGELFF

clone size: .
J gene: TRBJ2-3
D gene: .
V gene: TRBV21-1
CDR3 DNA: TGTGCCAGCAGCAAAGGGTATCCAAATAACACAGATACGCAGTATTTT
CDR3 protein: CASSKGYPNNTDTQYF

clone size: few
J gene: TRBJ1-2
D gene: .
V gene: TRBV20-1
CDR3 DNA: TGCAGTGCCCGACAGCCCTATGGCTACACCTTC
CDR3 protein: CSARQPYGYTF

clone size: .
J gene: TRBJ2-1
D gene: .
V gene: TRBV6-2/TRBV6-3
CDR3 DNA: TGTGCCAGCAGTACAGGTTTAAGGACCAATGAGCAGTTCTTC
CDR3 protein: CASSTGLRTNEQFF

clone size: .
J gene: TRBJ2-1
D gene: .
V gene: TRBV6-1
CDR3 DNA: TGTGCCAGCATTCAGGGTAGCTCCTACAATGAGCAGTTCTTC
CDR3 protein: CASIQGSSYNEQFF

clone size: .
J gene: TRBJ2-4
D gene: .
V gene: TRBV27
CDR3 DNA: TGTGCCGGTCTACTAGGATTGTCCAACATTCAGTACTTC
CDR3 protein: CAGLLGLSNIQYF